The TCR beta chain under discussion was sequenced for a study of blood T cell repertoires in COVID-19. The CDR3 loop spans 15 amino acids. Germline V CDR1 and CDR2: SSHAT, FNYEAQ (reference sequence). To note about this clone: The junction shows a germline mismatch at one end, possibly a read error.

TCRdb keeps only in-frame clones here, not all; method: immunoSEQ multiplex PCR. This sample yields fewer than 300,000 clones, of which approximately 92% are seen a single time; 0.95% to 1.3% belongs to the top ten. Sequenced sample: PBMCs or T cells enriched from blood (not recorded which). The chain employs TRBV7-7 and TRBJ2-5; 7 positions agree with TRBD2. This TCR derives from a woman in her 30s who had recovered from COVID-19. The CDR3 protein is CASSLGPGGRETQYF. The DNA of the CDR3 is TGTGCTAGCAGCTTAGGCCCGGGAGGACGGGAGACCCAGTACTTC.